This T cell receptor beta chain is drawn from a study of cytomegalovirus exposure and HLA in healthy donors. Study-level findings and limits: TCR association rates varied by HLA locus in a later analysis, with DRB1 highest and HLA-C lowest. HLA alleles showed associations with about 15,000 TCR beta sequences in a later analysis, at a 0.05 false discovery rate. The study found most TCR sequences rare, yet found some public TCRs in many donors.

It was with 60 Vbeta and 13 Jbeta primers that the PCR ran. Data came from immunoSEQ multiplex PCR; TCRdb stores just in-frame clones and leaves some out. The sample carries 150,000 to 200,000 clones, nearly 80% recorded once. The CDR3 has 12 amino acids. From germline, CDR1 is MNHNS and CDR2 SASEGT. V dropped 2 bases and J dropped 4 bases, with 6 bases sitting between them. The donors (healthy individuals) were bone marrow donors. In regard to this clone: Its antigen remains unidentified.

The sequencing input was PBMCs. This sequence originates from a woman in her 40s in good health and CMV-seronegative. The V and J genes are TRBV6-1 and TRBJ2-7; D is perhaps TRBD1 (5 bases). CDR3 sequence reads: CASSEQGYEQYF. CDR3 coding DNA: TGTGCCAGCAGTGAACAGGGATACGAGCAGTACTTC.